The subject of this entry is one T cell receptor (beta chain). The antigen remains undetermined. The data belong to a study of cytomegalovirus exposure and HLA in healthy donors. Study conclusions and caveats: A few chains tied to CMV proved CMV antigen-specific in vitro. Published work reported that the classifier diagnosed cytomegalovirus status with high specificity and sensitivity. V- and J-gene trimming of TCR beta was linked (in a later analysis) to a missense DCLRE1C variant.

The primer mix had 60 Vbeta and 13 Jbeta primers. Profiled with immunoSEQ multiplex PCR; TCRdb holds only in-frame clones, not every one. This table has approximately 150,000 clones, about four fifths appearing once. Trimming removed 3 bases from V and 2 bases from J, with 15 bases in between. The CDR3 extends over 16 amino acids. From germline, CDR1 is SGDLS and CDR2 YYNGEE. The receptor was isolated from a woman in her twenties or thirties in good health and CMV-seropositive. The sequencing sample was made of PBMCs. The gene calls are TRBV9 and TRBJ1-3, with a possible D match to TRBD1 (6 bases). The chain's CDR3 is CASSASTGFAGNTIYF. As DNA, the CDR3 is TGTGCCAGCAGCGCGAGCACAGGGTTCGCTGGAAACACCATATATTTT. Variable domain in full (rest from reference TRBV9 and TRBJ1-3): DSGVTQTPKHLITATGQRVTLRCSPRSGDLSVYWYQQSLDQGLQFLIQYYNGEERAKGNILERFSAQQFPDLHSELNLSSLELGDSALYFCASSASTGFAGNTIYFGEGSWLTVV.